This T cell receptor beta chain comes out of a study of T-cell reconstitution after alpha-beta-depleted transplantation in children (TCRdb year 2016). Regarding the study in general: The study quantitatively tracked T-cell immune reconstitution after TCRalphabeta/CD19-depleted allogeneic hematopoietic cell transplantation in children using TCR repertoire profiling. The paper's findings and limits, for the study overall: The frequencies of hyperexpanded clones fell over the following months, and after one year, T-cell counts and TCRbeta diversity were mostly attributed to newly produced T cells. In some patients, the high TCRbeta diversity seen at day 60 was put down to recipient T cells and intrathymic progenitors that had survived conditioning. The apparently early alphabetaT-cell count recovery about two months after transplant was reportedly dependent on only several hundred rapidly expanded clones derived from non-depleted graft cells.

Library prep was done by PCR. Data came from an Illumina HiSeq 2500. TCR library preparation used molecular barcoding, with unique molecular identifiers applied to normalize quantification of the TCRbeta repertoire. TCRdb reprocessed the public reads (quality trimming at Q25 with fastp, clone calling with MiXCR) and kept in-frame beta chains. Rows with a matching CDR3 protein are joined into one entry that keeps the most common DNA and genes. The sample yields approximately 520,000 distinct CDR3 sequences; approximately 10% were counted once. Less than 15% of the sample lies in the top ten. Points on this clonotype: Its antigen is not yet known. No clone much larger than this one lies a single base away; base qualities are absent.

This specimen's treatment or condition label, per the study, means: allogeneic hematopoietic cell transplantation with graft depleted of TCRalphabeta T cells and CD19 B cells. TCRalphabeta/CD19-depleted allogeneic hematopoietic cell grafts were given to the transplant recipients, all of whom were children. From a lookup of the germline V gene, CDR1 and CDR2 are KGHSH and LQKENI. The CDR3 contains 13 residues, cysteine and phenylalanine counted. Only CDR3 DNA is held: 39 bases, read in frame from base 1. V is cut by 1 base and J by 6 bases, and the space between the germline ends is 9 bases. The source material was PBMCs, mostly from graft donor cells, sampled 180 days after TCRalphabeta/CD19-depleted stem cell transplant. Rearrangement joined TRBV18 to TRBJ1-1; a tentative D match to TRBD1 spans 5 bases. This sequence originates from a female patient between 2 and 10 years old who had a stem cell transplant for aplastic anemia, so the T cells may come from the graft donor. The DNA sequence follows: TGTGCCAGCTCACCACAGGGGTTGGCTGAAGCTTTCTTT. The resulting protein is CASSPQGLAEAFF.